A single sample is the source of the 8 T cell receptor beta chains below, sequenced in a study of OX40 agonist ivuxolimab in advanced cancers. Profiling relied on immunoSEQ multiplex PCR, and the TCRdb table lists in-frame clones only, not all of them. There are 65,000 to 90,000 clones in the sample; 80% to 95% occur only once, and about 8.3% lies in the top ten. Specimen: CD4+ or CD8+ T cells sorted from blood, collected in a trial of the OX40 agonist ivuxolimab. These receptors all come from an adult with an advanced solid tumor such as melanoma, head and neck, liver or kidney cancer.

This clone was seen just once. The V gene is TRBV7-3, the J gene TRBJ1-3; possible D gene TRBD1, 5 bases. This CDR3 spans 13 amino acids. Trimming removed 3 bases from V and 3 bases from J, with 6 bases in between. Germline assignment: CDR1 SGHTA and CDR2 FQGTGA. For the CDR3, the DNA is TGTGCCAGCAGCTTGGGGGGTGGAAACACCATATATTTT. It translates to CASSLGGGNTIYF. Full variable domain (rest looked up from reference TRBV7-3 and TRBJ1-3): GAGVSQTPSNKVTEKGKYVELRCDPISGHTALYWYRQSLGQGPEFLIYFQGTGAADDSGLPNDRFFAVRPEGSVSTLKIQRTERGDSAVYLCASSLGGGNTIYFGEGSWLTVV.

This rearrangement joins TRBV5-4 to TRBJ1-1; tentative D call: TRBD1 (5 bases). The V end lost 5 bases, the J end lost 13 bases, and 21 bases lay between the germline ends. Germline-derived CDR1 and CDR2 are SGHNT and YYREEE (reference sequence). The CDR3 covers 13 residues. CDR3 region: CASSPSGLRLDFF. In nucleotides, the CDR3 is TGTGCCAGCAGTCCCTCAGGGCTCCGTTTGGATTTCTTT.

V and J are TRBV19 and TRBJ2-7, with 7 bases matching TRBD1. This CDR3 has 18 amino acids. V shed 0 bases, J shed 3 bases, and the junction held 14 bases outside the gene matches. Germline V lookup: CDR1 LNHDA, CDR2 SQIVND (reference sequence). In nucleotides, the CDR3 is TGTGCCAGTAGTATAGATCCGTCAGGAAGACAGGGATACTACGAGCAGTACTTC. This gives the protein CASSIDPSGRQGYYEQYF.

The J gene is TRBJ2-5, the V gene TRBV4-1; no reliable D call. Trimming removed 3 bases at V and 0 bases at J, with 29 bases between. The CDR3 covers 21 residues. The germline V gene encodes CDR1 MGHRA and CDR2 YSYEKL. CDR3 in amino acids: CASSQGYNGDLDHPYQETQYF. The DNA for the CDR3 is TGCGCCAGCAGCCAGGGTTACAATGGAGACCTGGATCACCCGTACCAAGAGACCCAGTACTTC.

This chain's CDR3 is CASSPPLRGTYEQYF. CDR3 coding DNA: TGTGCCAGCAGCCCCCCCCTCAGGGGAACCTACGAGCAGTACTTC. The chain uses TRBV6-1 and TRBJ2-7, with D possibly matching TRBD1 (6 bases). Germline CDR1 and CDR2: MNHNS and SASEGT. Between the trimmed V and J ends, which lost 6 bases and 2 bases, there was a span of 17 bases. The CDR3 consists of 15 residues.

The V call is TRBV5-1, the J call TRBJ1-1; no definite D call. Trimming took 0 bases from V and 1 from J, leaving 10 bases between them. Germline V gene sequence: CDR1 SGHRS, CDR2 YFSETQ. This CDR3 spans 15 amino acids. CDR3 residues: CASSLVGRENTEAFF. DNA of the CDR3: TGCGCCAGCAGCTTGGTCGGACGAGAGAACACTGAAGCTTTCTTT.

The chain recombines TRBV7-6 with TRBJ1-2; D unresolved. The CDR3 sequence is 14 residues long. Germline values: CDR1 SGHVS, CDR2 FNYEAQ. Trimming removed 1 base from V and 0 bases from J, with 6 bases in between. CDR3 bases: TGTGCCAGCAGCTTAGAGGCATCTAACTATGGCTACACCTTC. As protein: CASSLEASNYGYTF.

The chain is built from TRBV11-3 and TRBJ1-1; maybe TRBD1 (5 bases). V lost 1 base, J lost 4 bases, and 7 bases lay in between. This CDR3 has 13 residues. Germline CDR1 reads SGHNT; CDR2 reads YENEEA. CDR3 sequence reads: CASSLGGFTEAFF. The CDR3 region has the DNA TGTGCCAGCAGCTTAGGGGGCTTCACTGAAGCTTTCTTT.